The clone carrying this T cell receptor (beta chain) was detected only a few times. Antigen specificity is unknown. This specimen comes from a study of T cell repertoires in cytomegalovirus infection. Across the whole study: CMV infection plus the matching HLA type was flagged by public TCR beta signatures. Study conclusions and caveats: In two of eight donors, the top clonotype was HLA-C-restricted CMV-specific. Of the TCR beta families, the public ones yielded a cumulative frequency that identified carriers of CMV plus the relevant HLA.

In TCRdb, the reads were re-called with MiXCR into one record per CDR3 protein. The data hold 630,000 or so distinct CDR3 sequences, with approximately 25% observed a single time. This CDR3 contains 15 residues. V lost 0 bases and J lost 4, with 15 bases in between. Germline V lookup: CDR1 DFQATT, CDR2 SNEGSKA (reference sequence). The genes are TRBV20-1 and TRBJ1-2, with a tentative D call TRBD1 (5 bases). The material sequenced was CD8+ T cells from PBMCs. The TCR was taken from a human donor in good health (CMV status not recorded). Some clones in this sample may be carry-over from other donors' samples. CDR3 sequence (DNA): TGCAGTGCTAGAGATCTCGTCAGGGACCCCTATGGCTACACCTTC. This gives the protein CSARDLVRDPYGYTF.